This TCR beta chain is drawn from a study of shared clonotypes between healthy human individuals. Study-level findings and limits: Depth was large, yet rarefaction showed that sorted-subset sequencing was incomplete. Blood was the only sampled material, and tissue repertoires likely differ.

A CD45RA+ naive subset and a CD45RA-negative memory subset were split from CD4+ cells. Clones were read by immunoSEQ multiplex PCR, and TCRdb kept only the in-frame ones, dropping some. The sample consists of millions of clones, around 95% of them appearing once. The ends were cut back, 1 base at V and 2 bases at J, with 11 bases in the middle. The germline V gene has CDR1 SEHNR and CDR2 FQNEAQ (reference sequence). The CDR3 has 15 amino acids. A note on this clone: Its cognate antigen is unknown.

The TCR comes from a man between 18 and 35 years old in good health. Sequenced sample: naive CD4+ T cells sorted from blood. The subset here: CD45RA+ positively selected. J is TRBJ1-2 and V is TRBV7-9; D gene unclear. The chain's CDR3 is CASSLGEGLNYGYTF. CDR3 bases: TGTGCCAGCAGCTTAGGGGAGGGCCTAAACTATGGCTACACCTTC.